These T cell receptor beta chains were read from a single sample in a study of blood T cells in healthy people across ages. TCRdb re-called the 5' RACE reads through MiXCR, storing one row per CDR3 protein. This table holds 650,000 to 700,000 distinct CDR3 sequences, roughly 32% found once. The sample consisted of blood. The receptors derive from a woman aged 80 or older in good health. The CDR3 runs from the conserved cysteine through the conserved F or W. Each record gives: J gene, V gene, CDR3 length, CDR3 protein.

J gene: TRBJ1-1; V gene: TRBV20-1; CDR3 length: 14; CDR3 protein: CSARDPYTGEEAFF
J gene: TRBJ2-5; V gene: TRBV20-1; CDR3 length: 12; CDR3 protein: CSALIGEETQYF
J gene: TRBJ2-3; V gene: TRBV5-6; CDR3 length: 17; CDR3 protein: CASSLYASGGTTDTQYF
J gene: TRBJ1-2; V gene: TRBV7-2; CDR3 length: 16; CDR3 protein: CASSPTGGPTNYGCTF
J gene: TRBJ2-5; V gene: TRBV2; CDR3 length: 14; CDR3 protein: CASSELGAGETQYF
J gene: TRBJ2-7; V gene: TRBV27; CDR3 length: 14; CDR3 protein: CASSLEPTGYEQYF
J gene: TRBJ1-2; V gene: TRBV2; CDR3 length: 13; CDR3 protein: CASLRETSYGYTF
J gene: TRBJ2-1; V gene: TRBV7-9; CDR3 length: 16; CDR3 protein: CASSLVYGGPGDEQFF
J gene: TRBJ2-7; V gene: TRBV15; CDR3 length: 13; CDR3 protein: CATSRDGRSEQYF
J gene: TRBJ2-4; V gene: TRBV6-2/TRBV6-3; CDR3 length: 16; CDR3 protein: CASSYTPQAYGYIQYF
J gene: TRBJ2-5; V gene: TRBV29-1; CDR3 length: 14; CDR3 protein: CSVVRQGVQETQYF
J gene: TRBJ2-6; V gene: TRBV29-1; CDR3 length: 11; CDR3 protein: CSARDANVLTF
J gene: TRBJ2-7; V gene: TRBV30; CDR3 length: 14; CDR3 protein: CAWNTGTGVNEQYF
J gene: TRBJ2-3; V gene: TRBV12-3/TRBV12-4; CDR3 length: 15; CDR3 protein: CASSTQTGGADAQYF
J gene: TRBJ1-2; V gene: TRBV28; CDR3 length: 16; CDR3 protein: CASSPGGGQGYHGYTF
J gene: TRBJ2-1; V gene: TRBV30; CDR3 length: 16; CDR3 protein: CAWSPHSGGVYNEQFF
J gene: TRBJ2-2; V gene: TRBV12-3/TRBV12-4; CDR3 length: 15; CDR3 protein: CANRPGQANTGELFF
J gene: TRBJ2-2; V gene: TRBV29-1; CDR3 length: 15; CDR3 protein: CSVAQVVANTGELFF
J gene: TRBJ1-1; V gene: TRBV25-1; CDR3 length: 13; CDR3 protein: CASSELRDTEAFF
J gene: TRBJ2-5; V gene: TRBV30; CDR3 length: 13; CDR3 protein: CAWRRGGSETQYF
J gene: TRBJ1-2; V gene: TRBV29-1; CDR3 length: 12; CDR3 protein: CSSLGSNYGYTF
J gene: TRBJ1-2; V gene: TRBV30; CDR3 length: 11; CDR3 protein: CALSPGEGYTF
J gene: TRBJ2-3; V gene: TRBV7-8; CDR3 length: 15; CDR3 protein: CASSLEAGTGDTQYF
J gene: NA; V gene: TRBV3-1; CDR3 length: 16; CDR3 protein: CAGSQARPPSSAEQYF
J gene: NA; V gene: TRBV5-1; CDR3 length: 16; CDR3 protein: CASSPTSGEAKETQYF
J gene: TRBJ1-5; V gene: TRBV29-1; CDR3 length: 15; CDR3 protein: CSVEDSTGGNQPQHF
J gene: TRBJ2-1; V gene: TRBV20-1; CDR3 length: 14; CDR3 protein: CSAPKAGGRDTQFF